This T cell receptor beta chain was captured in a study of T cell changes during pregnancy in multiple sclerosis. Clones were read by immunoSEQ multiplex PCR, and TCRdb kept only the in-frame ones, dropping some. The sample consists of fewer than 140,000 clones, 85% to 95% of them appearing once. CDR3 length equals 14 residues. The V gene lost 0 bases and the J gene lost 3 bases, with 8 bases spanning the gap. CDR1 is LNHNV, CDR2 YYDKDF, per germline (reference sequence). The sequence came from a female donor with multiple sclerosis, enrolled in a pregnancy study. The chain has TRBV15 and TRBJ1-2; D gene ambiguous. Sequences were derived from peripheral blood, sampled after pregnancy. CDR3 loop: CATSRDRGHYGYTF. The CDR3 region has the DNA TGTGCCACCAGCAGAGATAGAGGGCACTATGGCTACACCTTC. Filled out from reference TRBV15 and TRBJ1-2, the complete variable domain reads DAMVIQNPRYQVTQFGKPVTLSCSQTLNHNVMYWYQQKSSQAPKLLFHYYDKDFNNEADTPDNFQSRRPNTSFCFLDIRSPGLGDTAMYLCATSRDRGHYGYTFGSGTRLTVV.